The 18 T cell receptor beta chains below were found in one sample sequenced in a study of early T cells in non-severe SARS-CoV-2 infection. MiXCR, run by TCRdb on the 5' RACE reads, gives a single entry per CDR3 protein. Counted here are tens of thousands of distinct CDR3 sequences, around 15% occurring once; the ten biggest clones make up around 12%. Sequencing was carried out using whole blood. The source is an adult who was a healthcare worker with PCR-confirmed SARS-CoV-2 infection or an uninfected control (not recorded which).

At least ten counts were recorded for this clonotype. The chain is built from TRBV12-3 or TRBV12-4 and TRBJ1-4; D remains ambiguous. V was pared by 7 bases and J by 5 bases, with 14 bases between. The CDR3 contains 14 residues. CDR3 in DNA: TGTGCCAGCACCCTCCAGACTGGCAATGAAAAACTGTTTTTT. The encoded protein is CASTLQTGNEKLFF.

The genes are TRBV20-1 and TRBJ2-7; D might be TRBD1 or TRBD2, each matching 5 bases. The length of the CDR3 is 14 residues. The ends were cut back, 2 bases at V and 2 bases at J, with 13 bases in the middle. Germline V CDR1 and CDR2: DFQATT, SNEGSKA (reference sequence). The CDR3 here is CSARHSGRAYEQYF. CDR3 bases: TGCAGTGCTAGACACTCGGGACGAGCCTACGAGCAGTACTTC.

The gene calls are TRBV7-3 and TRBJ1-6, with D unresolved. Germline V lookup: CDR1 SGHTA, CDR2 FQGTGA. The V end lost 3 bases, the J end lost 7 bases, and 7 bases lay between the germline ends. The CDR3 runs 13 residues. The CDR3 DNA reads TGTGCCAGCAGCTTTGACCCCAATTCACCCCTCCACTTT. This translates into CASSFDPNSPLHF.

This clonotype occurred a few times. V is TRBV29-1 and J is TRBJ1-3; TRBD1 is a possible D gene (6 bases). This CDR3 has 13 amino acids. V dropped 4 bases and J dropped 3 bases, with 10 bases sitting between them. Germline V CDR1 and CDR2: SQVTM, ANQGSEA. This CDR3 reads CSVVGGRGNTIYF. The CDR3 DNA is TGCAGCGTTGTTGGGGGCCGTGGAAACACCATATATTTT.

About this clonotype: At one end, the junction sequence differs from germline, possibly due to a read error. The chain combines TRBV7-7 with TRBJ2-1, with D unresolved. The CDR3 covers 13 residues. Germline values: CDR1 SSHAT, CDR2 FNYEAQ (reference sequence). The chain's CDR3 is CASSLGHDNEQFF. Written as DNA, the CDR3 is TGTGCTAGCAGCTTAGGGCACGACAATGAGCAGTTCTTC.

This sequence joins TRBV28 and TRBJ2-7, with 8 bases aligning to TRBD1. The junction had 4 bases not matched to a gene; V was cut back by 4 bases and J by 2 bases. The CDR3 extends over 14 amino acids. Germline assignment: CDR1 MDHEN and CDR2 SYDVKM. As DNA, the CDR3 is TGTGCCAGCAGTTCCTTGACAGGGGCCTACGAGCAGTACTTC. This translates into CASSSLTGAYEQYF. The entire variable domain, with the rest obtained from reference TRBV28 and TRBJ2-7, is as follows: DVKVTQSSRYLVKRTGEKVFLECVQDMDHENMFWYRQDPGLGLRLIYFSYDVKMKEKGDIPEGYSVSREKKERFSLILESASTNQTSMYLCASSSLTGAYEQYFGPGTRLTVT.

This sequence joins TRBV7-9 and TRBJ2-3; no definite D call. The CDR3 extends over 14 amino acids. Trimming removed 5 bases from V and 4 bases from J, with 13 bases in between. Germline CDR1 is SEHNR and CDR2 is FQNEAQ (reference sequence). The CDR3 coding sequence is TGTGCCAGCAGCCCCCGTCGTTATGCAGATACGCAGTATTTT. This sequence encodes CASSPRRYADTQYF.

This clonotype has only a few counts. This chain joins TRBV29-1 and TRBJ2-3; D unresolved. The germline CDR1 and CDR2 sequences are SQVTM and ANQGSEA. V lost 4 bases to trimming and J lost 3 bases, with 8 bases between them. The CDR3 covers 12 residues. The CDR3, as DNA: TGCAGCGTTGTCGGTAGTACAGATACGCAGTATTTT. It encodes CSVVGSTDTQYF.

This clonotype was observed many times. The rearrangement uses TRBV5-1 and TRBJ2-5; 7 bases align to TRBD1. CDR3 length: 17 amino acids. Unmatched junction bases numbered 16, after V lost 3 bases and J lost 5 bases. The V gene's germline CDR1 is SGHRS and CDR2 YFSETQ. CDR3 nucleotide sequence: TGCGCCAGCAGCTCCAGCTTTCAGGGGGACCGTACGGAGACCCAGTACTTC. It translates to CASSSSFQGDRTETQYF.

In its sample, this clonotype was seen a few times. The V call is TRBV6-6, the J call TRBJ1-4, with D perhaps matching TRBD1 (6 bases). From germline, CDR1 is MNHNY and CDR2 SVGAGI (reference sequence). The CDR3 extends over 16 amino acids. Between the trimmed V and J ends, which lost 3 bases and 3 bases, there was a span of 14 bases. This chain's CDR3 is CASSYGRGAANEKLFF. The CDR3 nucleotides are TGTGCCAGCAGTTATGGAAGGGGGGCAGCTAATGAAAAACTGTTTTTT.

This clonotype appeared a few times. The chain has TRBV7-2 and TRBJ2-2; no clear D. Germline CDR1 is SGHTA and CDR2 is FQGNSA. The CDR3 loop spans 13 amino acids. V lost 2 bases and J lost 8, with 9 bases in between. The CDR3 loop reads CASSLYGIGELFF. CDR3 nucleotide sequence: TGTGCCAGCAGCTTATATGGGATAGGGGAGCTGTTTTTT.

This clonotype was detected a few times. The J gene is TRBJ2-7, the V gene TRBV7-2, with TRBD2 matching 7 bases. This CDR3 spans 15 amino acids. Germline values: CDR1 SGHTA, CDR2 FQGNSA. The J segment lost 1 base and the V segment lost 3 bases, leaving 6 bases of the junction unmatched. CDR3 amino acids: CASSLGGSASYEQYF. The CDR3 DNA reads as TGTGCCAGCAGCTTGGGCGGGAGCGCATCCTACGAGCAGTACTTC. The entire variable domain, with the rest obtained from reference TRBV7-2 and TRBJ2-7, is as follows: GAGVSQSPSNKVTEKGKDVELRCDPISGHTALYWYRQSLGQGLEFLIYFQGNSAPDKSGLPSDRFSAERTGGSVSTLTIQRTQQEDSAVYLCASSLGGSASYEQYFGPGTRLTVT.

With regard to this clonotype: One end of the junction is discordant with germline, which a read error may explain. The V call is TRBV5-6, the J call TRBJ2-2; tentative D call: TRBD2 (5 bases). The CDR3 runs to 12 residues. Per germline, CDR1 SGHDT and CDR2 YYEEEE. CDR3 sequence: CASSLSTGERFF. Written as DNA, the CDR3 is TGTGCCAGCAGCTTATCTACCGGGGAGCGGTTTTTT.

The sample holds many counts of this clonotype. The chain joins TRBV5-6 to TRBJ2-7; the D gene is possibly TRBD1 (7 bases). V shed 4 bases and J shed 5 bases, with 13 bases lying between them. The CDR3 sequence is 13 residues long. Per the germline V gene, CDR1 is SGHDT and CDR2 is YYEEEE. As DNA, the CDR3 is TGTGCCAGCAGCCGACAGGGAGGAAACGAGCAGTACTTC. It translates to CASSRQGGNEQYF.

The chain uses TRBV6-1 and TRBJ1-1; D call uncertain. CDR1 is MNHNS and CDR2 is SASEGT in the germline V gene. The ends were cut back, 2 bases at V and 4 bases at J, with 5 bases in the middle. The CDR3 extends over 12 amino acids. In DNA form, the CDR3 reads TGTGCCAGCAGTGAATTGTTCACTGAAGCTTTCTTT. This codes for CASSELFTEAFF.

The rearrangement uses TRBV12-3 or TRBV12-4 and TRBJ2-3, with unresolved D. The CDR3 totals 13 residues. Deletions cut 6 bases from V and 4 bases from J, with 11 bases between. The CDR3 here is CASSPAGADTQYF. The CDR3 DNA follows: TGTGCCAGCAGCCCAGCAGGTGCAGATACGCAGTATTTT.

The chain couples TRBV5-6 to TRBJ2-7, with D possibly matching TRBD1 (5 bases). V was clipped by 4 bases and J by 4 bases, with 9 bases between them. Germline CDR1 and CDR2: SGHDT and YYEEEE. The CDR3 covers 12 residues. Here the CDR3 DNA reads TGTGCCAGCAGCGCAGGGTATTACGAGCAGTACTTC. Translated: CASSAGYYEQYF.

This clonotype showed up just once. This chain joins TRBV28 and TRBJ1-1; D might be TRBD1 (6 bases). Trimming shortened V by 4 bases and J by 1 base, and 10 bases separated the two germline ends. CDR1 and CDR2 from the germline V gene are MDHEN and SYDVKM. The CDR3 runs 14 residues. CDR3 sequence reads: CASSSPGQNTEAFF. CDR3 in DNA: TGTGCCAGCAGTTCTCCGGGACAGAACACTGAAGCTTTCTTT.